A single T cell receptor (beta chain) is shown here with its context. This specimen includes other DNA sequences encoding the same CDR3. These data are taken from a study of cytomegalovirus exposure and HLA in healthy donors. Germline V gene lookup returns CDR1 MNHNY and CDR2 SVGAGI (reference sequence). Losses at the gene ends were 2 bases for V and 7 bases for J; bases not matched to a gene: 7. The CDR3 length is 15 residues. PCR primers comprised 60 Vbeta and 13 Jbeta primers. Only in-frame clones appear in the TCRdb table, and some are missing; sequencing was by immunoSEQ multiplex PCR. The sample lists about 140,000 clones, under 85% seen once, with approximately 1% in the top ten.

V and J are TRBV6-6 and TRBJ1-2; 10 bases fit TRBD1. The clonotype was recovered from a man aged 18-30 years in good health and CMV-seronegative. The sequenced material came from PBMCs. CDR3 DNA sequence: TGTGCCAGCAGTTACCGGACAGGGGGTAAGGGTGGCTACACCTTC. It is translated as CASSYRTGGKGGYTF.